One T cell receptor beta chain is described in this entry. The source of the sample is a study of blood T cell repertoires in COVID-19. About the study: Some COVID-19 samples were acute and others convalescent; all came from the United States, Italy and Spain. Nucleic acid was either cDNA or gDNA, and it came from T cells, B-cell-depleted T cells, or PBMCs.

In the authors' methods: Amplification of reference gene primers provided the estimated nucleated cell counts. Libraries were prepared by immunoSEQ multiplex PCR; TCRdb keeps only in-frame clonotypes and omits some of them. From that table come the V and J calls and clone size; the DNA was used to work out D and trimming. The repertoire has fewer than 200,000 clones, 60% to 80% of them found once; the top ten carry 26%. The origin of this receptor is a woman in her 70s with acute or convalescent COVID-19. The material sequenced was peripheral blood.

For the CDR3, the DNA is TGTGCCAGCAGCTTGGACGGGCAGCCCCAGCATTTT. As protein: CASSLDGQPQHF. V usage is TRBV5-4 and J usage is TRBJ1-5, with D uncertain. This CDR3 has 12 residues. The V gene lost 0 bases and the J gene lost 7 bases, with 5 bases spanning the gap. In germline, CDR1 is SGHNT, CDR2 YYREEE (reference sequence).